Listed below are T cell receptor beta chains from one sample, sequenced in a study of OX40 agonist ivuxolimab in advanced cancers. Sequencing was performed with immunoSEQ multiplex PCR; in TCRdb, only in-frame clones are kept and a portion is missing. The sample comprises 55,000 to 75,000 clones, roughly 85% of which are singletons, and approximately 11% rests with the top ten. Specimen: CD4+ or CD8+ T cells sorted from blood, collected in a trial of the OX40 agonist ivuxolimab. The receptor set was obtained from an adult with an advanced solid tumor such as melanoma, head and neck, liver or kidney cancer. CDR3s include the opening cysteine and the closing phenylalanine or tryptophan. D genes are given only for firm matches. Only some rows state a clone size, as once, few, many or a class for expanded clones.

DNA	CDR3	V	D	J	size
TGCGCCAGCAGCTTGAATCGAGCGGGGGGGTACAATGAGCAGTTCTTC	CASSLNRAGGYNEQFF	TRBV5-1	TRBD2	TRBJ2-1	.
TGTGCCAGCAGCTTGGAAACCCCCGCCGGGACAGCGTATAGCAATCAGCCCCAGCATTTT	CASSLETPAGTAYSNQPQHF	TRBV5-8	TRBD1	TRBJ1-5	.
TGTGCCAGCAGCTTAGAGGCAGATTCACCCCTCCACTTT	CASSLEADSPLHF	TRBV7-9	.	TRBJ1-6	once
TGTGCCACCGAACGGGAGGGGGTAGGATCCCTCCACTTT	CATEREGVGSLHF	TRBV5-8	.	TRBJ1-6	.
TGTGCCTGGAGGGGGGTAGCGGGTTTGTGGGATGAGCAGTTCTTC	CAWRGVAGLWDEQFF	TRBV30	TRBD2	TRBJ2-1	.
TGTGCCAGCAGCTCGCCGGGACTAGCGGCCCCGCAGCCGATCTTC	CASSSPGLAAPQPIF	TRBV7-9	TRBD2	TRBJ2-1	.
TGTGCCAGCAGTCAACGGACTAGCGGAGATGAGCAGTTCTTC	CASSQRTSGDEQFF	TRBV28	TRBD2	TRBJ2-1	.
TGTGCCAGCAGCAACGAACGACAGGGGGCTCGGCAGCCCCAGCATTTT	CASSNERQGARQPQHF	TRBV11-2	TRBD1	TRBJ1-5	.
TGTGCCAGCAGCCAAGCTGGGGATAGCGGGGGAGTTTGGGAGCAGTACTTC	CASSQAGDSGGVWEQYF	TRBV9	TRBD2	TRBJ2-7	.
TGTGCCAGCAGCTTAGGTCCAACGAGCTCTGGAAACACCATATATTTT	CASSLGPTSSGNTIYF	TRBV7-2	.	TRBJ1-3	.
TGTGCCAGCAGTCAATTCACGAGGGGCACCGGGGAGCTGTTTTTT	CASSQFTRGTGELFF	TRBV28	.	TRBJ2-2	.